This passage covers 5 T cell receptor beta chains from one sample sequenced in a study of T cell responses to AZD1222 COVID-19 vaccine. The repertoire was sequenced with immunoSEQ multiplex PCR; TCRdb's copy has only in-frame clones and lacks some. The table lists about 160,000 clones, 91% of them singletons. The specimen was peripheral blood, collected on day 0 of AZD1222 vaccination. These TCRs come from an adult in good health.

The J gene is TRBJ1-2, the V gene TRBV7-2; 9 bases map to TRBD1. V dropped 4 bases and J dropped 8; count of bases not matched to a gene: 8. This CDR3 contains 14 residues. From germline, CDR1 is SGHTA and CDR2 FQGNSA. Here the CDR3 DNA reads TGTGCCAGCAGCTCTCAACAGGGGGCGAGGGGCTACACCTTC. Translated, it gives CASSSQQGARGYTF.

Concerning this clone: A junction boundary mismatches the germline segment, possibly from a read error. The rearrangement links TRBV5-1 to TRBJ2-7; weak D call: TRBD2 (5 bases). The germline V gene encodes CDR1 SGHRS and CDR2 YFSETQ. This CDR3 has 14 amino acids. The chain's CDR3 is CASNLDWYSYEQYF. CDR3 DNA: TGCGCCAGCAACTTGGACTGGTATTCCTACGAGCAGTACTTC.

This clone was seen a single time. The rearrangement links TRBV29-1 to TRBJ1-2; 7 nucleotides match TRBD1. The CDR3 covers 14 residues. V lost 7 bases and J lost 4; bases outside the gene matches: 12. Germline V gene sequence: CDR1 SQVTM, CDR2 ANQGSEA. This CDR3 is CSALTQGDSYGYTF. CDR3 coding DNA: TGCAGCGCACTGACTCAGGGGGATTCCTATGGCTACACCTTC.

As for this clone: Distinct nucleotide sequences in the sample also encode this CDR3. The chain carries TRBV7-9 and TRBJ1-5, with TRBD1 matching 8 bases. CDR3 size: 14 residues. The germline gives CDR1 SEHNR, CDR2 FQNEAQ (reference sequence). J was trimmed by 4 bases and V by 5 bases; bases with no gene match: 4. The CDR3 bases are TGTGCCAGCAGCCTCGGACAGGGAAATCAGCCCCAGCATTTT. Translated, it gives CASSLGQGNQPQHF.

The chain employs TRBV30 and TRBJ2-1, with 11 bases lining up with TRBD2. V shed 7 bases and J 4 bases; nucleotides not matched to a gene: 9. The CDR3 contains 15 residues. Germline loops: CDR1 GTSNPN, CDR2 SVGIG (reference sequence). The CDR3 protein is CASQPGTSGYNEQFF. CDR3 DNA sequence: TGTGCCTCCCAGCCCGGGACTAGCGGATACAATGAGCAGTTCTTC. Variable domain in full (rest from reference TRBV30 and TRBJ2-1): SQTIHQWPATLVQPVGSPLSLECTVEGTSNPNLYWYRQAAGRGLQLLFYSVGIGQISSEVPQNLSASRPQDRQFILSSKKLLLSDSGFYLCASQPGTSGYNEQFFGPGTRLTVL.